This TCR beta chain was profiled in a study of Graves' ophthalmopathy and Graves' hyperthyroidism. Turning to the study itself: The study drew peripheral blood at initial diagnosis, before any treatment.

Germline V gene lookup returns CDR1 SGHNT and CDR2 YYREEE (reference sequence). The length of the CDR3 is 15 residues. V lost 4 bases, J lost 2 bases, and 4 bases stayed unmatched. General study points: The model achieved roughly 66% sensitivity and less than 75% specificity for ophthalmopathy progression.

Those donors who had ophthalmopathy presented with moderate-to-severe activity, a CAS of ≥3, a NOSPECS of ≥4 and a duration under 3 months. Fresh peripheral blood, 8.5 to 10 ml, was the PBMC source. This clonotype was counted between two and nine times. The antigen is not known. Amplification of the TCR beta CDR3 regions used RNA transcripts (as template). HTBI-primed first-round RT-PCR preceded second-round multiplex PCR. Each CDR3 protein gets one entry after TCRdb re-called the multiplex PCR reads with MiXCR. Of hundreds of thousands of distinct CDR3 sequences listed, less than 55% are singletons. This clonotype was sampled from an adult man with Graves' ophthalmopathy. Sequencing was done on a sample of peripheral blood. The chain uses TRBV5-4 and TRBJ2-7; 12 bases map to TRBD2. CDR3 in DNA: TGTGCCAGCAGCATAGGACTAGCGGGAACCTACGAGCAGTACTTC. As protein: CASSIGLAGTYEQYF.